These 26 T cell receptor beta chains originate from one sample sequenced in a study of post-analysis software for immune sequencing data (dated by TCRdb to 2015 to 2017). The sample's time point, from its label and the paper: second blood draw from one MS patient after hematopoietic stem cell transplantation. The method behind the library was PCR. TCRdb names Illumina HiSeq 2500 as the instrument used. Unique molecular identifiers were incorporated into TCR beta cDNA libraries to reduce PCR and sequencing biases. TCRdb reran the public reads through fastp at Q25 and MiXCR, keeping productive beta chains. Duplicate CDR3 protein sequences are folded into a single record with the most common DNA and genes. Recorded for this sample are roughly 150,000 distinct CDR3 sequences; about 37% of them occurred a single time. The top ten constitute 28% of the sample. Material: blood, obtained after autologous hematopoietic stem cell transplantation. The receptors stem from a girl aged 10 to 17 with multiple sclerosis. Donor details come from another sample of the same person, matched by shared clones.

There are many counts of this clonotype. This sequence joins TRBV4-2 and TRBJ2-7; D is perhaps TRBD2 (5 bases). The CDR3 consists of 16 residues. The V end was cut by 0 bases, the J end by 2 bases, with 14 bases between. CDR1 and CDR2 (germline): LGHNA, YNFKEQ. CDR3: CASSQDEIATTYEQYF. The CDR3 coding sequence is TGTGCCAGCAGCCAAGATGAGATAGCGACCACCTACGAGCAGTACTTC.

The CDR3 nucleotides read TGTGCCACCAGTGATCCGGGAGTCAGCACAGATACGCAGTATTTT. Its protein product is CATSDPGVSTDTQYF. The chain has TRBV24-1 and TRBJ2-3; a weak D match, TRBD2 (6 bases). Between the trimmed V and J ends, which lost 3 bases and 0 bases, there was a span of 9 bases. Germline V gene lookup returns CDR1 KGHDR and CDR2 SFDVKD. This CDR3 comprises 15 residues.

This sequence joins TRBV20-1 and TRBJ2-1, with 7 bases aligning to TRBD2. The J call is uncertain, as TRBJ2-7 better fits the DNA end. The CDR3 has 15 residues. Germline assignment: CDR1 DFQATT and CDR2 SNEGSKA (reference sequence). For the CDR3, the DNA is TGCAGTGCTAGGGAAGCGGGACTAACCTACAATGAGCAGTACTTC. Amino acid sequence: CSAREAGLTYNEQYF.

V gene TRBV7-2 combines with J gene TRBJ1-2, with TRBD1 matching 8 bases. The CDR3 extends over 15 amino acids. V shed 1 base, J shed 3 bases, and the junction held 4 bases outside the gene matches. CDR1 SGHTA and CDR2 FQGNSA come from the germline V gene. In nucleotides, the CDR3 is TGTGCCAGCAGCTTAGATAGGACAGGGCACTATGGCTACACCTTC. Translated: CASSLDRTGHYGYTF.

J is TRBJ2-3 and V is TRBV3-1; no clear D. This CDR3 spans 17 amino acids. With 0 bases removed from V and 2 bases from J, the gap between germline ends came to 15 bases. Germline lookup yields CDR1 LGHDT and CDR2 YNNKEL (reference sequence). The CDR3 nucleotides read TGTGCCAGCAGCCAAGAAGTAAGGACCATCCCCACAGATACGCAGTATTTT. Translating gives CASSQEVRTIPTDTQYF.

The rearrangement uses TRBV12-3 or TRBV12-4 and TRBJ2-7; no definite D call. CDR3 length equals 12 residues. Deletions cut 2 bases from V and 6 bases from J, with 8 bases between. CDR3 residues: CASSLWKREQYF. DNA for the CDR3: TGTGCCAGCAGTTTATGGAAGCGCGAGCAGTACTTC.

The gene calls are TRBV12-3 or TRBV12-4 and TRBJ1-2; D uncertain. V lost 5 bases and J lost 8, with 12 bases in between. This CDR3 has 12 residues. The CDR3 region has the DNA TGTGCCAGCAGTCATCCGGTGGGGGGCTACACCTTC. Translated: CASSHPVGGYTF.

The rearrangement uses TRBV7-3 and TRBJ2-7; the match to TRBD1 covers 9 bases. With 3 bases clipped from V and 4 bases from J, the junction kept 7 bases outside the gene matches. In germline, CDR1 is SGHTA, CDR2 FQGTGA. The CDR3 sequence is 15 residues long. CDR3 sequence: CASSLYRGPLYEQYF. The CDR3 bases are TGTGCCAGCAGCTTGTACAGGGGGCCCCTGTACGAGCAGTACTTC.

For this clonotype: A much larger clonotype is one base distant, so this may be a read error. V gene TRBV3-1 combines with J gene TRBJ2-1; D tentatively fits TRBD1 or TRBD2 (5 bases each). The CDR3 totals 15 residues. V lost 4 bases to trimming and J lost 6 bases, with 16 bases between them. Germline CDR1 is LGHDT and CDR2 is YNNKEL (reference sequence). CDR3 in DNA: TGTGCCAGCAGCCCCGGGTGGGGCGGGTGCAATGAGCAGTTCTTC. It is translated as CASSPGWGGCNEQFF.

V is TRBV29-1 and J is TRBJ2-3, with 7 bases aligning to TRBD1. The CDR3 has 12 amino acids. Germline V gene data show CDR1 as SQVTM and CDR2 as ANQGSEA. V shed 4 bases and J 6 bases; nucleotides not matched to a gene: 4. This CDR3 is CSVGTGLDTQYF. The CDR3 DNA sequence: TGCAGCGTTGGGACAGGATTGGATACGCAGTATTTT.

The CDR3 loop is CASTTVGREGSTDTQYF. DNA for the CDR3: TGTGCCAGCACCACCGTGGGGCGGGAGGGTAGCACAGATACGCAGTATTTT. The chain carries TRBV7-2 and TRBJ2-3, with TRBD2 matching 9 bases. The CDR3 loop spans 17 amino acids. Looked up from germline, CDR1 is SGHTA and CDR2 is FQGNSA. The V segment lost 7 bases and the J segment 0 bases; nucleotides outside the gene matches: 11. Drawing the rest from reference TRBV7-2 and TRBJ2-3, the complete variable domain is GAGVSQSPSNKVTEKGKDVELRCDPISGHTALYWYRQSLGQGLEFLIYFQGNSAPDKSGLPSDRFSAERTGGSVSTLTIQRTQQEDSAVYLCASTTVGREGSTDTQYFGPGTRLTVL.

On this clonotype itself: A much larger clone differs from this one at a single base, so this may be a read error. CDR3 in DNA: TGTGCCGGCAGCCAACTAGCGGGAGGACAGAGTGAGCAGTTCTTC. Amino acids: CAGSQLAGGQSEQFF. The V and J genes are TRBV11-2 and TRBJ2-1; 12 bases agree with TRBD2. The CDR3 length is 15 residues. CDR1 and CDR2 (germline): SGHAT, FQNNGV.

In the case of this clonotype: This may be a read error, as it is one base from a much larger clone. The gene calls are TRBV7-2 and TRBJ1-1; D unresolved. The CDR3 totals 15 residues. Germline values: CDR1 SGHTA, CDR2 FQGNSA. V was shortened by 3 bases and J by 4 bases, with 15 bases between the two germline ends. The CDR3 loop reads CASSLVGGSCTEAFF. Written as DNA, the CDR3 is TGTGCCAGCAGCTTGGTAGGCGGGAGTTGCACTGAAGCTTTCTTT.

The chain is built from TRBV6-2 or TRBV6-3 and TRBJ2-7; the D gene is possibly TRBD1 (6 bases). The CDR3 loop spans 16 amino acids. CDR1 is MNHEY and CDR2 is SVGEGT in the germline V gene. The V end lost 2 bases, the J end lost 3 bases, and 17 bases lay between the germline ends. CDR3 in amino acids: CASSYAPWTASYEQYF. CDR3 nucleotides: TGTGCCAGCAGTTACGCGCCCTGGACAGCGAGCTACGAGCAGTACTTC.

The genes are TRBV15 and TRBJ2-3; D might be TRBD2 (5 bases). The V end was cut by 1 base, the J end by 0 bases, with 20 bases between. There are 19 residues in the CDR3. CDR1 and CDR2 from the germline V gene are LNHNV and YYDKDF (reference sequence). The CDR3 region is CATSRAWEWAQSSTDTQYF. The CDR3 bases are TGTGCCACCAGCAGAGCATGGGAGTGGGCTCAGTCTAGCACAGATACGCAGTATTTT.

The chain has TRBV7-9 and TRBJ2-4; D possibly uses TRBD1 or TRBD2 (6 bases each). Gene TRBJ2-7 matches the end of the DNA better, so the J call may be wrong. The germline CDR1 and CDR2 sequences are SEHNR and FQNEAQ (reference sequence). This CDR3 is 15 amino acids long. CDR3 in DNA: TGTGCCAGCAGCTTACTGGACAGACTAGCCTACGAGCAGTACTTC. Its protein is CASSLLDRLAYEQYF.

J is TRBJ2-7 and V is TRBV7-6, with D tentatively TRBD1 (6 bases). This CDR3 has 14 residues. Germline V gives CDR1 SGHVS, CDR2 FNYEAQ. Trimming pared 6 bases from V and 5 bases from J, leaving 17 bases between. The CDR3 is CASSTQGLLDEQYF. For the CDR3, the DNA is TGTGCCAGCAGTACACAGGGTCTTCTCGACGAGCAGTACTTC.

Many counts were recorded for this clonotype. CDR3 nucleotide sequence: TGTGCCAGCAGTTACTCGACAGGGGGTCTCTACGAGCAGTACTTC. Protein sequence: CASSYSTGGLYEQYF. The rearrangement joins TRBV6-5 to TRBJ2-7; 9 bases are a match to TRBD1. V was clipped by 0 bases and J by 3 bases; unmatched bases: 3. This CDR3 contains 15 residues. Germline-derived CDR1 and CDR2 are MNHEY and SVGAGI.

This clonotype was detected only a few times. V is TRBV5-1 and J is TRBJ2-5, with 9 nucleotides matching TRBD2. This CDR3 is built from 15 residues. CDR1 and CDR2 (germline): SGHRS, YFSETQ. V lost 2 bases, J lost 5 bases, and 7 bases stayed unmatched. The CDR3 is CASSLLAGDEETQYF. The CDR3 DNA reads TGCGCCAGCAGCTTATTAGCGGGAGATGAGGAGACCCAGTACTTC.

The chain recombines TRBV2 with TRBJ2-2; D is possibly TRBD2 (5 bases). CDR1 and CDR2 (germline): SNHLY, FYNNEI. V was clipped by 6 bases and J by 3 bases, with 11 bases between them. This CDR3 is 14 amino acids long. CDR3 in amino acids: CASRRGPYTGELFF. In DNA, the CDR3 is TGTGCCAGCAGGCGAGGGCCGTACACCGGGGAGCTGTTTTTT.

The genes are TRBV27 and TRBJ2-4; 7 bases agree with TRBD2. Matching the DNA end better, TRBJ2-5 makes the J call doubtful. Germline loops: CDR1 MNHEY, CDR2 SMNVEV (reference sequence). This CDR3 comprises 13 residues. The CDR3 loop is CASRAGYQETQYF. The CDR3 DNA is TGTGCCAGCAGAGCGGGGTACCAAGAGACCCAGTACTTC.

The V gene is TRBV7-2, the J gene TRBJ2-3; D is possibly TRBD1 or TRBD2 (6 bases each). Between the trimmed V and J ends, which lost 6 bases and 3 bases, there was a span of 16 bases. CDR1 and CDR2 (germline): SGHTA, FQGNSA. The CDR3 is 15 residues long. The CDR3, as DNA: TGTGCCAGCAGAAGAAACACAGGGAGGACAGATACGCAGTATTTT. Protein product: CASRRNTGRTDTQYF.

The rearrangement joins TRBV7-9 to TRBJ2-4; TRBD2 might be the D (5 bases). V was cut by 1 base and J by 0 bases, with 10 bases left in between. The germline CDR1 and CDR2 sequences are SEHNR and FQNEAQ (reference sequence). The CDR3 extends over 16 amino acids. The CDR3 reads CASSLGGGLAKNIQYF. CDR3 sequence (DNA): TGTGCCAGCAGCTTAGGTGGAGGCCTAGCCAAAAACATTCAGTACTTC.

The chain has TRBV7-3 and TRBJ2-3; D is unclear. This CDR3 spans 13 amino acids. V lost 1 base to trimming and J lost 6 bases, with 8 bases between them. Looked up from germline, CDR1 is SGHTA and CDR2 is FQGTGA. This chain's CDR3 is CASSLNNWDTQYF. CDR3 in DNA: TGTGCCAGCAGCTTAAATAATTGGGATACGCAGTATTTT.

The V call is TRBV10-3, the J call TRBJ1-5, with 8 bases fitting TRBD1. With 3 bases clipped from V and 4 bases from J, the junction kept 2 bases outside the gene matches. CDR1 is ENHRY, CDR2 SYGVKD, per germline. The CDR3 length is 14 residues. In DNA, the CDR3 is TGTGCCATCAGTGAAGACAGGGGTAATCAGCCCCAGCATTTT. Translation: CAISEDRGNQPQHF.

This clonotype was found a few times. The chain links TRBV20-1 to TRBJ1-2; 7 bases are shared with TRBD1. With 2 bases clipped from V and 0 bases from J, the junction kept 3 bases outside the gene matches. Germline V gene lookup returns CDR1 DFQATT and CDR2 SNEGSKA (reference sequence). The CDR3 spans 14 residues. The CDR3 sequence is CSARSDRTNYGYTF. The DNA for the CDR3 is TGCAGTGCTAGATCGGACAGGACTAACTATGGCTACACCTTC.